These 10 T cell receptor beta chains share one sample of origin, sequenced in a study of CD8 T cells in Susac syndrome. Random hexamers primed reverse transcription of about 0.5 to 1 ug RNA. TCRdb recomputed calls from the immunoSEQ multiplex PCR reads with MiXCR, one row per CDR3 protein. This table has approximately 120,000 distinct CDR3 sequences, around 94% appearing once. The sample comprised CD4+ T cells from PBMCs. Receptor source: a human donor in good health.

The chain joins TRBV12-3 or TRBV12-4 to TRBJ1-1; D is uncertain. The germline V and J ends were trimmed by 3 bases and 8 bases, with 10 bases remaining between them. CDR3 length equals 12 residues. CDR3 protein: CASSFFLGEAFF. The CDR3, as DNA: TGTGCCAGCAGTTTCTTCCTTGGGGAAGCTTTCTTT.

This sequence joins TRBV20-1 and TRBJ1-1; no clear D gene. The CDR3 consists of 14 residues. Germline values: CDR1 DFQATT, CDR2 SNEGSKA (reference sequence). V was cut by 5 bases and J by 9 bases, with 22 bases left in between. The CDR3 sequence: CSALVREGAQQAFF. The DNA for the CDR3 is TGCAGTGCTCTTGTACGTGAGGGCGCACAGCAAGCTTTCTTT.

This clonotype was seen once. The chain links TRBV12-3 or TRBV12-4 to TRBJ2-7; D may correspond to TRBD1 or TRBD2 (6 bases each). CDR3 length: 14 amino acids. Trimming took 3 bases from V and 7 from J, leaving 16 bases between them. The CDR3 spells CASSFLRGAGEQYF. The DNA of the CDR3 is TGTGCCAGCAGTTTTCTTAGGGGGGCCGGGGAGCAGTACTTC.

The chain employs TRBV5-4 and TRBJ2-2, with 13 bases that match TRBD2. The CDR3 is 16 amino acids. Germline V gives CDR1 SGHNT, CDR2 YYREEE (reference sequence). Trimming removed 4 bases from V and 3 bases from J; junction bases left unmatched: 3. CDR3 residues: CASSQGTSGDTGELFF. CDR3 nucleotide sequence: TGTGCCAGCAGCCAAGGGACTAGCGGGGACACCGGGGAGCTGTTTTTT.

The chain has TRBV13 and TRBJ2-1; TRBD2 matches 11 bases. Germline CDR1 is PRHDT and CDR2 is FYEKMQ (reference sequence). V shed 3 bases and J 0 bases; nucleotides not matched to a gene: 1. The length of the CDR3 is 16 residues. The CDR3: CASSFTSGSSYNEQFF. The CDR3 DNA sequence: TGTGCCAGCAGCTTTACTAGCGGGAGCTCCTACAATGAGCAGTTCTTC.

The rearrangement links TRBV18 to TRBJ1-3, with 7 bases identical to TRBD1. There are 15 residues in the CDR3. Germline lookup yields CDR1 KGHSH and CDR2 LQKENI. Trimming cost V 3 bases and J 0 bases; bases outside gene matches: 2. CDR3 loop: CASSPGTVSGNTIYF. The CDR3, as DNA: TGTGCCAGCTCACCCGGGACAGTCTCTGGAAACACCATATATTTT.

The chain is built from TRBV20-1 and TRBJ2-1; D could derive from TRBD1 or TRBD2 (5 bases each). There are 15 residues in the CDR3. Germline CDR1 is DFQATT and CDR2 is SNEGSKA (reference sequence). Trimming removed 3 bases from V and 6 bases from J, with 18 bases in between. The CDR3 spells CSASLQEAGANEQFF. The CDR3 DNA is TGCAGTGCTAGTTTACAGGAGGCAGGTGCCAATGAGCAGTTCTTC.

The chain is built from TRBV5-1 and TRBJ2-1, with TRBD2 matching over 13 bases. The length of the CDR3 is 16 residues. Germline assignment: CDR1 SGHRS and CDR2 YFSETQ. After removal of 4 bases from V and 5 bases from J, the junction contained 6 bases not matched to a gene. The CDR3 here is CASSGGGTSGNNEQFF. Written as DNA, the CDR3 is TGCGCCAGCAGCGGAGGAGGGACTAGCGGGAACAATGAGCAGTTCTTC.

The V and J genes are TRBV29-1 and TRBJ2-6, with 8 bases that match TRBD1. The CDR3 runs to 18 residues. With 3 bases clipped from V and 3 bases from J, the junction kept 13 bases outside the gene matches. Germline CDR1 reads SQVTM; CDR2 reads ANQGSEA. DNA of the CDR3: TGCAGCGTTGAGTTCTATGACAGGGGCTCATATGGGGCCAACGTCCTGACTTTC. Amino acid sequence: CSVEFYDRGSYGANVLTF.

The chain joins TRBV10-3 to TRBJ2-5; D gene unclear. This CDR3 has 15 amino acids. Trimming pared 0 bases from V and 1 base from J, leaving 9 bases between. The germline V gene encodes CDR1 ENHRY and CDR2 SYGVKD. CDR3 DNA: TGTGCCATCAGTGAGTCGAGAACTCTCCAAGAGACCCAGTACTTC. The encoded protein is CAISESRTLQETQYF.